These T cell receptor beta chains were read from a single sample in a study of cytomegalovirus exposure and HLA in healthy donors. Clones were sequenced by immunoSEQ multiplex PCR, and TCRdb holds only the in-frame ones, with some missing. The table records more than 95,000 clones, 60% to 75% of them present only once. The sequenced sample was PBMCs. The receptor source for this set is a man between 60 and 70 years old in good health and CMV-seronegative. The CDR3 runs from the conserved cysteine through the conserved F or W. D genes are given only for firm matches. Only part of the rows carry a size: once, few, many, or a class if the clone is expanded.

d_gene,abundance,j_gene,v_gene,CDR3aa,CDR3nt
NA,NA,TRBJ1-6,TRBV28,CAILGSSYNSPLHF,TGTGCCATTTTGGGGAGCTCCTATAATTCACCCCTCCACTTT
NA,NA,TRBJ1-5,TRBV19,CASNWATHSDQPQHF,TGTGCCAGTAACTGGGCCACTCATAGCGATCAGCCCCAGCATTTT
TRBD2,NA,TRBJ2-1,TRBV10-3,CAIGTSGESYNEQFF,TGTGCCATCGGGACTAGCGGGGAGTCCTACAATGAGCAGTTCTTC
TRBD1,many,TRBJ2-7,TRBV19,CASDPGQGYHEQYF,TGTGCCAGCGACCCGGGACAGGGGTACCACGAGCAGTACTTC
NA,NA,TRBJ1-6,TRBV6-6,CASSYRDPGANSPLHF,TGTGCCAGCAGTTACCGTGATCCAGGGGCCAATTCACCCCTCCACTTT
NA,NA,TRBJ2-3,TRBV7-6,CASSLAQGSQGEDTQYF,TGTGCCAGCAGCTTAGCGCAAGGTAGCCAGGGTGAAGATACGCAGTATTTT
NA,NA,TRBJ1-4,TRBV7-2,CASSPQTGVNEKLFF,TGTGCCAGCAGCCCACAGACAGGAGTTAATGAAAAACTGTTTTTT
NA,NA,TRBJ2-1,TRBV27,CASSLYPTGRSSEQFF,TGTGCCAGCAGTTTATACCCCACCGGGAGATCGTCTGAGCAGTTCTTC
TRBD1,few,TRBJ2-2,TRBV7-2,CASNKPIRQGSSNTGELFF,TGTGCCAGCAACAAACCTATAAGACAGGGGAGCTCGAACACCGGGGAGCTGTTTTTT
NA,NA,TRBJ2-7,TRBV5-1,CASSLWQGALSYEQYF,TGCGCCAGCAGCTTGTGGCAGGGCGCCCTTTCCTACGAGCAGTACTTC
TRBD2,NA,TRBJ2-3,TRBV5-8,CASSFSGTSRPADTQYF,TGTGCCAGCAGCTTCTCCGGGACTAGTCGACCGGCAGATACGCAGTATTTT
NA,NA,TRBJ2-1,TRBV12-5,CASGLLQGYEQFF,TGTGCTAGTGGTTTGCTGCAGGGTTATGAGCAGTTCTTC
NA,NA,TRBJ1-1,TRBV6-5,CASSLAGGWITEAFF,TGTGCCAGCAGCCTAGCCGGGGGTTGGATCACTGAAGCTTTCTTT
TRBD1,NA,TRBJ1-1,TRBV5-1,CASSFRGWDTEAFF,TGCGCCAGCAGCTTCAGGGGGTGGGACACTGAAGCTTTCTTT
TRBD1,NA,TRBJ1-3,TRBV11-3,CASSIGQGLFGDTIYF,TGTGCCAGCAGCATCGGACAGGGCCTTTTCGGGGACACCATATATTTT
TRBD2,NA,TRBJ2-3,TRBV4-1,CASSQDGTSGRAGADTQYF,TGCGCCAGCAGCCAAGATGGGACTAGCGGGAGGGCCGGGGCAGATACGCAGTATTTT
NA,NA,TRBJ2-5,TRBV4-2,CASSQDGWRDRGETQYF,TGTGCCAGCAGCCAAGACGGGTGGCGGGACCGGGGAGAGACCCAGTACTTC